Below are 18 T cell receptor beta chains sequenced from a single sample in a study of cytomegalovirus exposure and HLA in healthy donors. Libraries were prepared by immunoSEQ multiplex PCR; TCRdb keeps only in-frame clonotypes and omits some of them. Here the sample spans approximately 200,000 clones, about 80% being singletons. The sequencing input was PBMCs. These receptors all come from a man aged 18 to 29 in good health and CMV-seropositive.

This clone has just one count. This rearrangement joins TRBV7-2 to TRBJ1-4; the D is unclear. Per the germline V gene, CDR1 is SGHTA and CDR2 is FQGNSA. The V and J ends lost 1 base and 7 bases respectively, with 13 bases between them. The CDR3 covers 15 residues. The CDR3 sequence is CASSLGTWWGEKLFF. CDR3 coding DNA: TGTGCCAGCAGCTTAGGGACTTGGTGGGGTGAAAAACTGTTTTTT. Supplemented by reference TRBV7-2 and TRBJ1-4, the full variable domain reads GAGVSQSPSNKVTEKGKDVELRCDPISGHTALYWYRQSLGQGLEFLIYFQGNSAPDKSGLPSDRFSAERTGGSVSTLTIQRTQQEDSAVYLCASSLGTWWGEKLFFGSGTQLSVL.

The gene calls are TRBV6-1 and TRBJ1-5; 9 bases agree with TRBD1. The CDR3 spans 14 residues. Losses at the gene ends were 5 bases for V and 6 bases for J; bases not matched to a gene: 5. Germline V CDR1 and CDR2: MNHNS, SASEGT. The CDR3 coding sequence is TGTGCCAGCAGTACCGGGACAGGGTTTCAGCCCCAGCATTTT. This codes for CASSTGTGFQPQHF.

The CDR3 nucleotides are TGTGCCAGCAGTTTGTCGGACAGGCCGAGCACTGAAGCTTTCTTT. It encodes CASSLSDRPSTEAFF. The V call is TRBV28, the J call TRBJ1-1; 7 bases agree with TRBD1. The J segment lost 4 bases and the V segment lost 3 bases, leaving 8 bases of the junction unmatched. The CDR3 sequence is 15 residues long. CDR1 is MDHEN, CDR2 SYDVKM, per germline.

The V gene is TRBV29-1, the J gene TRBJ2-5; a weak D match, TRBD1 (6 bases). The CDR3 covers 13 residues. Germline V gives CDR1 SQVTM, CDR2 ANQGSEA. Trimming removed 3 bases at V and 4 bases at J, with 12 bases between. CDR3 sequence: CSVDDARGETQYF. The CDR3 DNA reads TGCAGCGTTGACGACGCCAGGGGAGAGACCCAGTACTTC.

The CDR3 DNA sequence: TGCGCCAGCAGCCCTGAGACAGGGGTAAGCGAGCAGTACTTC. Protein: CASSPETGVSEQYF. This chain joins TRBV5-1 and TRBJ2-7, with 8 bases aligning to TRBD1. The junction had 9 bases not matched to a gene; V was cut back by 4 bases and J by 6 bases. The CDR3 totals 14 residues. Germline V gives CDR1 SGHRS, CDR2 YFSETQ.

V and J are TRBV28 and TRBJ2-7; no clear D gene. This CDR3 region has 14 residues. The germline CDR1 and CDR2 sequences are MDHEN and SYDVKM. Trimming removed 1 base from V and 3 bases from J, with 10 bases in between. CDR3 nucleotide sequence: TGTGCCAGCAGTTTATTGGGCCCCAACTACGAGCAGTACTTC. It translates to CASSLLGPNYEQYF.

The chain joins TRBV4-1 to TRBJ2-1; 9 nucleotides align to TRBD2. V lost 8 bases and J lost 7; bases outside the gene matches: 6. This CDR3 region has 13 residues. Germline CDR1 and CDR2: MGHRA and YSYEKL. The CDR3 here is CASGGTSSNEQFF. The CDR3 region has the DNA TGCGCCAGCGGAGGGACTAGCTCTAATGAGCAGTTCTTC.

The CDR3 here is CSAATEIGTDTQYF. The DNA for the CDR3 is TGCAGCGCCGCGACAGAGATCGGCACAGATACGCAGTATTTT. The chain has TRBV29-1 and TRBJ2-3, with D maybe TRBD1 (5 bases). The CDR3 runs to 14 residues. Germline V gene data show CDR1 as SQVTM and CDR2 as ANQGSEA. Trimming left V 7 bases short and J 1 base short, with 15 bases between.

The chain carries TRBV5-8 and TRBJ2-1; tentatively, D is TRBD2 (5 bases). V lost 1 base to trimming and J lost 8 bases, with 13 bases between them. This CDR3 has 14 residues. Germline values: CDR1 SGHTS, CDR2 YDEGEE. DNA of the CDR3: TGTGCCAGCAGCTTGTTACCGGGAAGAGATGAGCAGTTCTTC. Residues: CASSLLPGRDEQFF.

This chain joins TRBV5-6 and TRBJ2-1, with D perhaps TRBD1 (7 bases). Looked up from germline, CDR1 is SGHDT and CDR2 is YYEEEE. The CDR3 runs 16 residues. V was shortened by 3 bases and J by 10 bases, with 23 bases between the two germline ends. The CDR3 DNA reads TGTGCCAGCAGCTGGAGGGCACAGGGGCGGCCGAGGGAGCAGTTCTTC. This gives the protein CASSWRAQGRPREQFF. Full variable domain (missing parts from reference TRBV5-6 and TRBJ2-1): DAGVTQSPTHLIKTRGQQVTLRCSPKSGHDTVSWYQQALGQGPQFIFQYYEEEERQRGNFPDRFSGHQFPNYSSELNVNALLLGDSALYLCASSWRAQGRPREQFFGPGTRLTVL.

This chain connects TRBV4-1 to TRBJ1-3, with 12 positions matching TRBD1. The germline gives CDR1 MGHRA, CDR2 YSYEKL. The CDR3 is made up of 16 amino acids. Trimming cost V 6 bases and J 1 base; bases outside gene matches: 4. CDR3 nucleotides: TGCGCCAGCAGGCCGGGACAGGGGGCATCTGGAAACACCATATATTTT. Translated, it gives CASRPGQGASGNTIYF.

In this sample, this clone turned up a few times. The genes are TRBV4-2 and TRBJ2-1, with 12 positions matching TRBD2. Losses at the gene ends were 0 bases for V and 7 bases for J; bases not matched to a gene: 7. Germline CDR1 reads LGHNA; CDR2 reads YNFKEQ. The CDR3 extends over 17 amino acids. The CDR3 here is CASSQETSGRPGNEQFF. The CDR3 nucleotides are TGTGCCAGCAGCCAAGAAACTAGCGGGAGGCCAGGGAATGAGCAGTTCTTC.

V usage is TRBV18 and J usage is TRBJ2-6, with TRBD1 matching over 10 bases. Germline assignment: CDR1 KGHSH and CDR2 LQKENI. The V segment lost 6 bases and the J segment 0 bases; nucleotides outside the gene matches: 5. The CDR3 is 17 residues long. Written as DNA, the CDR3 is TGTGCCAGCTCTCCGGGACAGGGGTTCTCTGGGGCCAACGTCCTGACTTTC. Protein: CASSPGQGFSGANVLTF.

This sequence joins TRBV19 and TRBJ1-5; a possible D gene is TRBD1 (6 bases). CDR1 is LNHDA, CDR2 SQIVND, per germline (reference sequence). The CDR3 extends over 15 amino acids. V was clipped by 2 bases and J by 2 bases, with 10 bases between them. This CDR3 is CASSIRAGGNQPQHF. The CDR3 bases are TGTGCCAGTAGTATAAGGGCAGGGGGCAATCAGCCCCAGCATTTT.

This chain links TRBV9 with TRBJ2-7, with 8 bases lining up with TRBD1. In germline, CDR1 is SGDLS, CDR2 YYNGEE. The CDR3 is made up of 14 amino acids. Germline trimming cut 1 base from V and 0 bases from J; bases unmatched to any gene: 0. The CDR3 DNA reads TGTGCCAGCAGCGTAACAGGGGGCTCCTACGAGCAGTACTTC. Protein: CASSVTGGSYEQYF. Full variable domain (outside the CDR3, taken from reference TRBV9 and TRBJ2-7): DSGVTQTPKHLITATGQRVTLRCSPRSGDLSVYWYQQSLDQGLQFLIQYYNGEERAKGNILERFSAQQFPDLHSELNLSSLELGDSALYFCASSVTGGSYEQYFGPGTRLTVT.

This chain uses TRBV9 with TRBJ2-2; TRBD2 agrees at 8 bases. J was trimmed by 4 bases and V by 3 bases; bases with no gene match: 8. From germline, CDR1 is SGDLS and CDR2 YYNGEE. The CDR3 extends over 16 amino acids. This CDR3 reads CASSAQAGAGTGELFF. The DNA for the CDR3 is TGTGCCAGCAGCGCCCAAGCGGGAGCGGGCACCGGGGAGCTGTTTTTT.

In the case of this clone: Other DNA sequences in this specimen translate into the identical CDR3. The chain has TRBV6-5 and TRBJ1-1; no firm D call. The CDR3 is 14 residues long. The germline V gene encodes CDR1 MNHEY and CDR2 SVGAGI. V was trimmed by 3 bases and J by 2 bases, leaving 10 bases between them. CDR3 residues: CASSYGGGNTEAFF. In DNA, the CDR3 is TGTGCCAGCAGTTATGGTGGAGGTAACACTGAAGCTTTCTTT.

The gene calls are TRBV7-2 and TRBJ2-7, with unresolved D. The germline gives CDR1 SGHTA, CDR2 FQGNSA. The V end lost 2 bases, the J end lost 2 bases, and 13 bases lay between the germline ends. The CDR3 runs to 15 residues. The CDR3 reads CASSLWFGLTYEQYF. CDR3 DNA: TGTGCCAGCAGCTTATGGTTCGGTTTGACCTACGAGCAGTACTTC.